The present entry profiles one T cell receptor beta chain with its context. Its matching antigen is unknown. From the 5' RACE reads, TCRdb called clonotypes with MiXCR, one entry per CDR3 protein. The top ten clones hold 13% to 15% of a sample with approximately 230,000 distinct CDR3 sequences, about 6.7% of them seen once. The CDR3 sequence is 15 residues long. After removal of 5 bases from V and 0 bases from J, the junction contained 5 bases not matched to a gene. The data are from a study of identical twins. Findings of the study overall: Models predicted less out-of-frame TCR alpha sharing in monozygotic twins than was found.

The same data also went into a second study, on T cells expressing NK-cell markers. Turning to that study: The sorts in several experiments were restricted to alpha-beta TCR T cells by an anti-gamma-delta TCR antibody. The leading position in the CD3+CD56-NKG2C+ fraction of several donors also went to these clonotypes.

The sequencing input was CD8+ T cells sorted from blood. The sequence was collected from a woman aged 18-29 years in good health. V is TRBV12-3 or TRBV12-4 and J is TRBJ2-3; TRBD2 matches at 7 bases. This CDR3 is CASSLSGFSTDTQYF. The CDR3, as DNA: TGTGCCAGCAGTCTTAGCGGGTTTAGCACAGATACGCAGTATTTT.